The present T cell receptor (beta chain) was sequenced within a study of OX40 agonist ivuxolimab in advanced cancers. Regarding the research as a whole: The costimulatory receptor OX40 (CD134) was targeted by ivuxolimab, a fully human IgG2 agonistic monoclonal antibody. Intravenous ivuxolimab was administered to patients every 2 weeks at six dose levels: 0.01, 0.1, 0.3, 1.5, 3 and 10 mg/kg. Of the approximately 50 dose-escalation patients, hepatocellular carcinoma was present in about 20, melanoma in around 15, renal cell carcinoma in 9 and head and neck cancer in 9. In the dose-escalation cohort, 82.7% of patients were male, and the mean age was about 55 years, with a range of roughly 20 to 80. Patients were allowed to have had prior anti-PD-1, anti-PD-L1 or anti-CTLA-4 therapy, and 40% of the dose-escalation patients had been treated with checkpoint inhibitors. Partial responses occurred in three dose-escalation patients, of whom one had hepatocellular carcinoma and two had cutaneous melanoma. The purpose of peripheral TCRbeta sequencing was to test whether ivuxolimab changed TCR sequence diversity and led to clonal T-cell expansion. The paper covers the monotherapy dose-escalation part of the phase I ivuxolimab trial, which included N ≈ 50 patients.

Trimming removed 1 base from V and 4 bases from J, leaving 13 bases between the germline ends. CDR1 and CDR2, per the germline V gene, are SGHDN and FVKESK. Taken from cysteine to phenylalanine, the CDR3 has 15 residues. Only the CDR3 portion is preserved as DNA: 45 bases, with reading frame beginning at the first base. Broad study findings and their caveats: In partial responders in the 0.1-3.0 mg/kg groups, normalized peripheral clonal expansion was found to be among the lowest, especially among CD8+ T cells. Low levels of normalized T-cell clonal expansion were also seen in some nonresponding patients. Which antigens the clonally expanded peripheral T cells were specific for was not determined. After ivuxolimab, more expanded clones were found on average in CD8+ T cells than in CD4+ T cells. At doses of 0.1 to 3.0 mg/kg, clonal expansion of both CD4+ and CD8+ T cells in blood was seen between baseline and week 6.

About this clone: This clone's antigen is unknown. No clone much larger than this one lies a single base away; base qualities are absent.

The trial excluded patients who had a history of autoimmune disease or who were on systemic immunosuppression. Peripheral blood for TCR sequencing was collected from all dose cohorts at baseline, on cycle 4 day 1, and on cycle 7 day 1. The samples were taken from a phase I, first-in-human, multicenter, open-label dose-escalation trial of ivuxolimab. Adults with locally advanced or metastatic melanoma, renal cell, hepatocellular, or head and neck squamous cell carcinoma were enrolled in the trial. Before TCR sequencing, CD4+ T cells and CD8+ T cells from peripheral blood were sorted into separate populations. For sequencing of the TCRbeta CDR3 region, genomic DNA was extracted from the sorted cells. The immunoSEQ Assay was used to sequence the TCRbeta CDR3 regions. What TCRdb holds here is the immuneACCESS table cut down to in-frame rearrangements. Part of the clones is not present; checked against another copy, under half of the missing clones reflect an unresolved V gene, and the others are unexplained. This sample lists roughly 56,000 clones; approximately 81% were detected once. The top ten clonotypes cover 4% to 6% of the sample.

This sample comprised CD4+ or CD8+ T cells sorted from blood, obtained in a trial of the OX40 agonist ivuxolimab. This sequence originates from an adult with an advanced solid tumor such as melanoma, head and neck, liver or kidney cancer. Recombination linked TRBV14 to TRBJ2-5, with no reliable assignment of the D segment. CDR3 region: CASSQGRSMGETQYF. The DNA sequence is as follows: TGTGCCAGCAGCCAAGGACGATCAATGGGAGAGACCCAGTACTTC. The full variable domain, completed from the reference TRBV14 and TRBJ2-5 proteins outside the CDR3, reads EAGVTQFPSHSVIEKGQTVTLRCDPISGHDNLYWYRRVMGKEIKFLLHFVKESKQDESGMPNNRFLAERTGGTYSTLKVQPAELEDSGVYFCASSQGRSMGETQYFGPGTRLLVL.